The 30 T cell receptor beta chains below all came from one sample that was sequenced in a study of cytomegalovirus exposure and HLA in healthy donors. This PCR relied on a set of 60 Vbeta primers and 13 Jbeta primers. Here immunoSEQ multiplex PCR was the method, and the copy in TCRdb shows in-frame clones only, minus some. Here the sample spans approximately 110,000 clones, around 72% being singletons. The source material was PBMCs. Source of these receptors: a man younger than 45 in good health and CMV-seronegative.

The V and J genes are TRBV6-5 and TRBJ1-2, with TRBD1 matching 8 bases. Germline CDR1 reads MNHEY; CDR2 reads SVGAGI. There are 13 residues in the CDR3. V lost 8 bases and J lost 1; bases outside the gene matches: 3. CDR3 nucleotides: TGTGCCAGCGGGACAGGTTTTAACTATGGCTACACCTTC. As protein: CASGTGFNYGYTF.

CDR3 bases: TGTGCCAGCAGCTTTAACAATGAGCAGTTCTTC. Its protein product is CASSFNNEQFF. The chain is built from TRBV9 and TRBJ2-1; D remains unclear. Trimming removed 4 bases from V and 5 bases from J, with 4 bases in between. The CDR3 consists of 11 residues. Germline CDR1 is SGDLS and CDR2 is YYNGEE.

This rearrangement joins TRBV14 to TRBJ1-1; no clear D. Germline lookup yields CDR1 SGHDN and CDR2 FVKESK. The V end was cut by 0 bases, the J end by 7 bases, with 24 bases between. This CDR3 region has 18 residues. The CDR3 protein is CASSQEITLWSLVGEAFF. The CDR3 region has the DNA TGTGCCAGCAGCCAAGAGATTACTTTATGGTCCCTAGTGGGTGAAGCTTTCTTT.

The table lists this clone with a few counts. V and J are TRBV15 and TRBJ2-1; 9 bases are shared with TRBD1. CDR1 is LNHNV and CDR2 is YYDKDF in the germline V gene (reference sequence). The CDR3 has 16 amino acids. With 3 bases clipped from V and 5 bases from J, the junction kept 8 bases outside the gene matches. CDR3 nucleotide sequence: TGTGCCACCAGCAGTATAGACAGGGGGAAAAACAATGAGCAGTTCTTC. Its translation: CATSSIDRGKNNEQFF.

V is TRBV6-5 and J is TRBJ2-7, with 9 bases fitting TRBD2. Looked up from germline, CDR1 is MNHEY and CDR2 is SVGAGI. The CDR3 consists of 15 residues. V shed 2 bases, J shed 3 bases, and the junction held 5 bases outside the gene matches. The CDR3 sequence is CASSYKPSGDYEQYF. The CDR3 DNA follows: TGTGCCAGCAGTTACAAGCCTAGCGGGGACTACGAGCAGTACTTC.

In this sample, this clone turned up once. The chain has TRBV18 and TRBJ2-5; D perhaps matches TRBD1 (5 bases). The CDR3 has 13 amino acids. Trimming took 3 bases from V and 5 from J, leaving 10 bases between them. Germline V lookup: CDR1 KGHSH, CDR2 LQKENI. This CDR3 is CASSPQGTETQYF. CDR3 DNA: TGTGCCAGCTCACCGCAGGGTACTGAGACCCAGTACTTC. Supplemented by reference TRBV18 and TRBJ2-5, the full variable domain reads NAGVMQNPRHLVRRRGQEARLRCSPMKGHSHVYWYRQLPEEGLKFMVYLQKENIIDESGMPKERFSAEFPKEGPSILRIQQVVRGDSAAYFCASSPQGTETQYFGPGTRLLVL.

The J gene is TRBJ1-3, the V gene TRBV5-1, with TRBD1 as a possible D gene (5 bases). Trimming left V 4 bases short and J 4 bases short, with 12 bases between. This CDR3 is built from 14 residues. The V gene's germline CDR1 is SGHRS and CDR2 YFSETQ. This CDR3 is CASSQGVQGNTIYF. The DNA of the CDR3 is TGCGCCAGCAGCCAAGGGGTCCAGGGAAACACCATATATTTT. The complete variable domain, with remaining parts taken from reference TRBV5-1 and TRBJ1-3, reads KAGVTQTPRYLIKTRGQQVTLSCSPISGHRSVSWYQQTPGQGLQFLFEYFSETQRNKGNFPGRFSGRQFSNSRSEMNVSTLELGDSALYLCASSQGVQGNTIYFGEGSWLTVV.

This clone was seen a few times. This chain connects TRBV7-9 to TRBJ2-1; D gene unclear. V was cut by 1 base and J by 10 bases, with 8 bases left in between. CDR3 length: 12 amino acids. The germline V gene encodes CDR1 SEHNR and CDR2 FQNEAQ (reference sequence). The chain's CDR3 is CASSLGMREQFF. In nucleotides, the CDR3 is TGTGCCAGCAGCTTAGGGATGCGGGAGCAGTTCTTC.

The rearrangement uses TRBV5-4 and TRBJ1-1; D possibly corresponds to TRBD1 (5 bases). V lost 0 bases and J 7 bases, leaving 13 bases between the germline ends. Germline-derived CDR1 and CDR2 are SGHNT and YYREEE (reference sequence). The CDR3 has 14 amino acids. The DNA of the CDR3 is TGTGCCAGCAGCTTGGCCAAGGGGCAGGATGAAGCTTTCTTT. This codes for CASSLAKGQDEAFF.

Within the sample, this clone is medium-sized. This chain links TRBV4-3 with TRBJ2-7; 12 nucleotides line up with TRBD2. The CDR3 extends over 16 amino acids. Germline V CDR1 and CDR2: LGHNA, YSLEER. With 2 bases clipped from V and 6 bases from J, the junction kept 8 bases outside the gene matches. The CDR3 sequence: CASSQSLAGGLGEQYF. CDR3 sequence (DNA): TGCGCCAGCAGCCAAAGCCTAGCGGGGGGGCTGGGCGAGCAGTACTTC.

A single count supports this clone. The V and J genes are TRBV4-1 and TRBJ2-7; 8 nucleotides agree with TRBD1. The CDR3 covers 16 residues. V lost 6 bases and J lost 5; bases outside the gene matches: 15. CDR1 is MGHRA, CDR2 YSYEKL, per germline. CDR3 protein: CASSPITGGGPHEQYF. CDR3 in DNA: TGCGCCAGCAGTCCAATAACAGGGGGAGGCCCCCACGAGCAGTACTTC.

The genes are TRBV7-2 and TRBJ2-3; tentative D call: TRBD2 (6 bases). The CDR3 spans 15 residues. V lost 5 bases and J lost 1, with 13 bases in between. Per germline, CDR1 SGHTA and CDR2 FQGNSA. CDR3 residues: CASSPDYQRTDTQYF. The CDR3 DNA reads as TGTGCCAGCAGCCCGGACTACCAACGCACAGATACGCAGTATTTT.

J is TRBJ2-2 and V is TRBV7-9, with 8 bases that match TRBD2. This CDR3 has 17 residues. Germline V gene data show CDR1 as SEHNR and CDR2 as FQNEAQ (reference sequence). V gave up 4 bases and J gave up 1 base; unmatched junction bases: 8. In DNA form, the CDR3 reads TGTGCCAGCAGCTCCTCGGGACTAGTGGGGAACACCGGGGAGCTGTTTTTT. Translating it yields CASSSSGLVGNTGELFF.

The chain has TRBV4-1 and TRBJ2-1; 10 bases align to TRBD1. The germline gives CDR1 MGHRA, CDR2 YSYEKL. The CDR3 totals 15 residues. With 2 bases clipped from V and 4 bases from J, the junction kept 2 bases outside the gene matches. The CDR3 coding sequence is TGCGCCAGCAGCCAATCGGGACAGGGGTACAATGAGCAGTTCTTC. Translation gives CASSQSGQGYNEQFF.

The J gene is TRBJ2-1, the V gene TRBV28; tentative D call: TRBD1 (6 bases). The ends were cut back, 4 bases at V and 0 bases at J, with 13 bases in the middle. This CDR3 region has 16 residues. The germline V gene encodes CDR1 MDHEN and CDR2 SYDVKM. CDR3 in DNA: TGTGCCAGCAGTTCCTTCGACAGGAGCTCCTACAATGAGCAGTTCTTC. Translating it yields CASSSFDRSSYNEQFF.

This clone has a handful of counts. This chain links TRBV6-6 with TRBJ2-7; TRBD1 matches 9 bases. Germline loops: CDR1 MNHNY, CDR2 SVGAGI (reference sequence). V was pared by 7 bases and J by 6 bases, with 10 bases of the junction left unmatched. The CDR3 totals 14 residues. CDR3 region: CASTTGGAFVEQYF. In nucleotides, the CDR3 is TGTGCCAGCACTACAGGGGGCGCTTTCGTCGAGCAGTACTTC.

CDR3 region: CASSVRPASTDTQYF. The CDR3 DNA reads TGTGCCAGCAGCGTCCGCCCCGCGAGCACAGATACGCAGTATTTT. The chain is built from TRBV9 and TRBJ2-3; D uncertain. CDR1 and CDR2 (germline): SGDLS, YYNGEE. V shed 2 bases and J shed 0 bases, with 10 bases lying between them. This CDR3 region has 15 residues.

In DNA form, the CDR3 reads TGTGCCTGGAGTGTATCCTGGGGGGACACTGAAGCTTTCTTT. Translated, it gives CAWSVSWGDTEAFF. The genes are TRBV30 and TRBJ1-1; possible D gene TRBD1, 5 bases. Trimming pared 0 bases from V and 3 bases from J, leaving 11 bases between. Germline loops: CDR1 GTSNPN, CDR2 SVGIG (reference sequence). This CDR3 is 14 amino acids long.

The rearrangement uses TRBV19 and TRBJ1-5, with D possibly TRBD1 on 6 matching bases. V lost 1 base to trimming and J lost 1 base, with 14 bases between them. The CDR3 contains 17 residues. Germline V lookup: CDR1 LNHDA, CDR2 SQIVND (reference sequence). The CDR3 sequence is CASSIAGTPGSNQPQHF. The CDR3 region has the DNA TGTGCCAGTAGTATAGCCGGGACACCGGGGAGCAATCAGCCCCAGCATTTT.

V is TRBV5-1 and J is TRBJ2-3, with 10 bases lining up with TRBD2. V was clipped by 1 base and J by 2 bases; unmatched bases: 16. The CDR3 sequence is 20 residues long. In germline, CDR1 is SGHRS, CDR2 YFSETQ. CDR3 in amino acids: CASSLSPSGGAGGITDTQYF. CDR3 bases: TGCGCCAGCAGCTTGTCCCCCTCGGGAGGAGCGGGGGGGATCACAGATACGCAGTATTTT.

The chain joins TRBV6-5 to TRBJ1-2; 10 bases line up with TRBD1. Looked up from germline, CDR1 is MNHEY and CDR2 is SVGAGI. Germline trimming cut 6 bases from V and 7 bases from J; bases unmatched to any gene: 5. The CDR3 has 13 amino acids. The CDR3 region is CASSRQGASGYTF. The CDR3 region has the DNA TGTGCCAGCAGCAGACAGGGGGCTTCTGGCTACACCTTC.

The chain uses TRBV7-9 and TRBJ2-7, with a weak D call TRBD1 (6 bases). Germline-derived CDR1 and CDR2 are SEHNR and FQNEAQ (reference sequence). The V end lost 3 bases, the J end lost 5 bases, and 11 bases lay between the germline ends. The CDR3 covers 13 residues. CDR3 residues: CASSLIQGNEQYF. DNA of the CDR3: TGTGCCAGCAGCTTGATACAGGGCAACGAGCAGTACTTC. Variable domain in full (rest from reference TRBV7-9 and TRBJ2-7): DTGVSQNPRHKITKRGQNVTFRCDPISEHNRLYWYRQTLGQGPEFLTYFQNEAQLEKSRLLSDRFSAERPKGSFSTLEIQRTEQGDSAMYLCASSLIQGNEQYFGPGTRLTVT.

Only a few counts were recorded for this clone. The chain joins TRBV28 to TRBJ1-1; the D is unclear. Germline V gene sequence: CDR1 MDHEN, CDR2 SYDVKM. The CDR3 spans 11 residues. With 7 bases removed from V and 4 bases from J, the gap between germline ends came to 7 bases. CDR3 amino acids: CASTYRTEAFF. The CDR3 DNA is TGTGCCAGCACCTATCGCACTGAAGCTTTCTTT. Filled out from reference TRBV28 and TRBJ1-1, the complete variable domain reads DVKVTQSSRYLVKRTGEKVFLECVQDMDHENMFWYRQDPGLGLRLIYFSYDVKMKEKGDIPEGYSVSREKKERFSLILESASTNQTSMYLCASTYRTEAFFGQGTRLTVV.

This clone was observed a single time. J is TRBJ2-7 and V is TRBV30; tentatively, D is TRBD1 (6 bases). CDR1 is GTSNPN, CDR2 SVGIG, per germline (reference sequence). V was trimmed by 4 bases and J by 4 bases, leaving 17 bases between them. This CDR3 is built from 14 residues. The DNA of the CDR3 is TGTGCCTGGACCCCACAGGGAAGGGAGTACGAGCAGTACTTC. Protein: CAWTPQGREYEQYF.

This clone occurred a few times. This sequence joins TRBV19 and TRBJ1-1; D not certain. CDR1 is LNHDA, CDR2 SQIVND, per germline (reference sequence). CDR3 length equals 13 residues. V was clipped by 3 bases and J by 4 bases, with 9 bases between them. The CDR3 protein is CASSIGVVTEAFF. CDR3 DNA: TGTGCCAGTAGTATTGGAGTGGTCACTGAAGCTTTCTTT.

The chain has TRBV7-8 and TRBJ2-7; 9 nucleotides line up with TRBD1. CDR1 and CDR2 (germline): SGHVS, FQNEAQ. This CDR3 comprises 21 residues. With V trimmed by 5 bases and J by 0 bases, 23 bases remained unmatched. CDR3 coding DNA: TGTGCCAGCAGCCCTGTTGAGGGACAGGGAAAGTTGGTAGCGGACTCCTACGAGCAGTACTTC. This sequence encodes CASSPVEGQGKLVADSYEQYF.

The chain carries TRBV7-8 and TRBJ1-3; 9 bases match TRBD1. The germline gives CDR1 SGHVS, CDR2 FQNEAQ. This CDR3 region has 16 residues. The trim removed 3 bases at V and 2 bases at J, leaving 5 bases unmatched. The CDR3 loop is CASSLGQGKTGNTIYF. The DNA of the CDR3 is TGTGCCAGCAGCTTGGGACAGGGAAAAACTGGAAACACCATATATTTT.

This clone was counted only a few times. V gene TRBV5-6 combines with J gene TRBJ2-7; no clear D gene. The germline CDR1 and CDR2 sequences are SGHDT and YYEEEE. This CDR3 is built from 11 residues. V lost 4 bases and J lost 4, with 6 bases in between. This CDR3 reads CASSLGYEQYF. The CDR3 DNA sequence: TGTGCCAGCAGCCTCGGTTACGAGCAGTACTTC.

This clone was observed a handful of times. CDR3 sequence reads: CASSYSGAQETQYF. CDR3 DNA: TGTGCCAGCAGTTACTCGGGGGCTCAAGAGACCCAGTACTTC. The V call is TRBV6-5, the J call TRBJ2-5; tentatively, D is TRBD1 (6 bases). Trimming removed 0 bases at V and 2 bases at J, with 7 bases between. From germline, CDR1 is MNHEY and CDR2 SVGAGI. The CDR3 spans 14 residues.

This clone occurred a few times. V and J are TRBV28 and TRBJ2-7, with a possible D match to TRBD2 (6 bases). Trimming took off 4 bases at V and 0 bases at J, with 16 bases between the two ends. This CDR3 contains 16 residues. From germline, CDR1 is MDHEN and CDR2 SYDVKM. The CDR3 coding sequence is TGTGCCAGCAGTTCTCCACCTGGGACTGCCTCCTACGAGCAGTACTTC. Its protein is CASSSPPGTASYEQYF.